The subject of this entry is one T cell receptor (beta chain). This sample is drawn from a study of blood T cell repertoires in COVID-19. Turning to the study itself: Specimens from acute and convalescent COVID-19 originated in the United States, Italy and Spain. The analysed material was cDNA or gDNA that came from T cells, B-cell-depleted T cells, or PBMCs.

The CDR3 runs to 19 residues. The germline gives CDR1 MNHEY, CDR2 SVGEGT. The V and J ends lost 6 bases and 0 bases respectively, with 26 bases between them. Authors' analysis steps: Estimation of nucleated cell counts relied on the amplification of reference gene primers. Assay used: immunoSEQ multiplex PCR; TCRdb lists only in-frame clones, some missing. V and J calls and clone size are as listed in that table; D and trimming were resolved from the DNA. This sample yields fewer than 60,000 clones, of which about four fifths are seen a single time; 6.9% belongs to the top ten. V is TRBV6-2 or TRBV6-3 and J is TRBJ1-2; a weak D match, TRBD1 (5 bases). Material for sequencing was peripheral blood. This receptor was obtained from a man aged 65 to 85 with active COVID-19. In nucleotides, the CDR3 is TGTGCCAGCAGCCCTTACATGGGGACTTCCGTGGGGGCTAACTATGGCTACACCTTC. Translating gives CASSPYMGTSVGANYGYTF.